One and the same sample provided the 20 T cell receptor beta chains below, sequenced in a study of patients and donors after allogeneic stem cell transplantation. TCRdb reanalysed the RT-PCR reads using MiXCR and keeps one entry per CDR3 protein. The data contain about a million distinct CDR3 sequences, about 20% of them seen just once; the ten biggest clones take up under 6.5%. Sequenced material: blood, either unsorted or a sorted T cell fraction (not recorded which). These receptors were obtained from a human donor who was either an allogeneic HSCT recipient or a stem cell or donor lymphocyte infusion donor (not recorded which). It is not recorded whose cells these are; they may come from a transplant donor.

CDR3 in DNA: TGTGCCAGCAGAGCGCCGGCCTCCAGGGACCACGAGCAGTACTTC. This translates into CASRAPASRDHEQYF. This chain uses TRBV27 with TRBJ2-7; D possibly uses TRBD1 or TRBD2 (5 bases each). CDR1 is MNHEY, CDR2 SMNVEV, per germline (reference sequence). The CDR3 is 15 residues long. Trimming took 6 bases from V and 5 from J, leaving 20 bases between them.

This clonotype was observed a single time. The chain joins TRBV14 to TRBJ2-3; D uncertain. This CDR3 has 16 amino acids. The ends were cut back, 0 bases at V and 3 bases at J, with 13 bases in the middle. Germline values: CDR1 SGHDN, CDR2 FVKESK. This CDR3 is CASSQDKRSWTDTQYF. DNA for the CDR3: TGTGCCAGCAGCCAAGATAAGCGCTCGTGGACAGATACGCAGTATTTT.

This rearrangement joins TRBV3-1 to TRBJ2-7, with 9 bases fitting TRBD2. CDR3 length: 15 residues. Germline trimming cut 4 bases from V and 9 bases from J; bases unmatched to any gene: 13. The germline CDR1 and CDR2 sequences are LGHDT and YNNKEL (reference sequence). CDR3 coding DNA: TGTGCCAGCAGCCGCCTGGGAGCGGGAGGAGGTGCGCAGTACTTC. Encoded protein: CASSRLGAGGGAQYF.

This clonotype has a handful of counts. V gene TRBV20-1 combines with J gene TRBJ1-6; D call uncertain. From germline, CDR1 is DFQATT and CDR2 SNEGSKA (reference sequence). CDR3 length: 15 amino acids. Trimming left V 3 bases short and J 1 base short, with 10 bases between. CDR3 sequence (DNA): TGCAGTGCTAGCCCGGGAGAGTCCTATAATTCACCCCTCCACTTT. Translating gives CSASPGESYNSPLHF.

Ten or more counts support this clonotype. The chain combines TRBV12-3 or TRBV12-4 with TRBJ1-5; D remains ambiguous. The germline V and J ends were trimmed by 6 bases and 2 bases, with 11 bases remaining between them. The CDR3 runs to 14 residues. The CDR3 DNA reads TGTGCCAGCAGCCCCGGGGAGGGCAATCAGCCCCAGCATTTT. Amino acid sequence: CASSPGEGNQPQHF.

V and J are TRBV5-1 and TRBJ2-1; D possibly corresponds to TRBD2 (6 bases). Germline CDR1 SGHRS, CDR2 YFSETQ. This CDR3 has 15 amino acids. The germline V and J ends were trimmed by 4 bases and 7 bases, with 18 bases remaining between them. CDR3 region: CASSILANVGNEQFF. CDR3 nucleotide sequence: TGCGCCAGCAGCATACTAGCCAACGTCGGGAATGAGCAGTTCTTC.

This chain joins TRBV4-2 and TRBJ2-1; 11 nucleotides agree with TRBD1. The CDR3 totals 16 residues. J was trimmed by 5 bases and V by 8 bases; bases with no gene match: 11. Germline V gene data show CDR1 as LGHNA and CDR2 as YNFKEQ. The CDR3 sequence is CASGLMGQGGHNEQFF. CDR3 nucleotides: TGTGCCAGCGGACTTATGGGACAGGGGGGACACAATGAGCAGTTCTTC.

This clonotype was detected a few times. The rearrangement uses TRBV9 and TRBJ1-1, with 8 bases that match TRBD1. Germline V gene lookup returns CDR1 SGDLS and CDR2 YYNGEE. The CDR3 length is 12 residues. V gave up 0 bases and J gave up 11 bases; unmatched junction bases: 3. CDR3 sequence (DNA): TGTGCCAGCAGCGTAGGGCAGGGGGCTGCTTTCTTT. Protein: CASSVGQGAAFF.

V and J are TRBV27 and TRBJ2-1, with 11 bases identical to TRBD2. Germline CDR1 MNHEY, CDR2 SMNVEV (reference sequence). The CDR3 sequence is 20 residues long. Trimming took 2 bases from V and 6 from J; bases not matched to a gene: 18. The DNA for the CDR3 is TGTGCCAGCAGTTTAAGCTTTGGGGCTAGCGGGGGGCCGACCCCCAATGAGCAGTTCTTC. Translated, it gives CASSLSFGASGGPTPNEQFF.

This clonotype has a handful of counts. This chain links TRBV12-3 or TRBV12-4 with TRBJ2-1, with D perhaps being TRBD1 or TRBD2 (5 bases each). The CDR3 is 14 residues long. V lost 4 bases, J lost 12 bases, and 19 bases lay in between. CDR3 in DNA: TGTGCCAGCAGTTCCCGGGGCCCCACAATCGGGCAGTTCTTC. This translates into CASSSRGPTIGQFF.

The V call is TRBV2, the J call TRBJ1-5; unclear D gene. Trimming removed 7 bases from V and 0 bases from J, with 13 bases in between. The CDR3 length is 15 residues. In germline, CDR1 is SNHLY, CDR2 FYNNEI. As DNA, the CDR3 is TGTGCCAGCATGCTGCAGCCATATAGCAATCAGCCCCAGCATTTT. Protein product: CASMLQPYSNQPQHF.

The chain has TRBV5-6 and TRBJ1-1; D call uncertain. Germline lookup yields CDR1 SGHDT and CDR2 YYEEEE. The V gene lost 0 bases and the J gene lost 5 bases, with 11 bases spanning the gap. This CDR3 is built from 14 residues. The CDR3 region has the DNA TGTGCCAGCAGCTTGGTCGGGATGGATACTGAAGCTTTCTTT. Amino acids: CASSLVGMDTEAFF.

CDR3 residues: CASSVRVGPQHF. CDR3 nucleotides: TGTGCCAGCAGCGTTCGAGTGGGTCCCCAGCATTTT. V is TRBV12-3 or TRBV12-4 and J is TRBJ1-5; D unclear. Trimming cost V 6 bases and J 10 bases, with 13 bases left between them. The CDR3 contains 12 residues.

This clonotype came up a few times. The rearrangement links TRBV4-3 to TRBJ2-2; tentative D call: TRBD1 (6 bases). Trimming cost V 6 bases and J 6 bases, with 14 bases left between them. CDR3 length: 14 amino acids. Germline V gene lookup returns CDR1 LGHNA and CDR2 YSLEER. The CDR3 is CASSRHRVAGELFF. In DNA form, the CDR3 reads TGCGCCAGCAGTCGCCACAGGGTCGCCGGGGAGCTGTTTTTT.

This clonotype was counted a single time. The gene calls are TRBV5-1 and TRBJ2-5, with D tentatively TRBD2 (6 bases). The CDR3 length is 16 residues. Germline-derived CDR1 and CDR2 are SGHRS and YFSETQ. V was pared by 2 bases and J by 1 base, with 15 bases between. Written as DNA, the CDR3 is TGCGCCAGCAGCTTTGGTTTGGGGGGTTCCCAAGAGACCCAGTACTTC. Encoded protein: CASSFGLGGSQETQYF.

The V gene is TRBV20-1, the J gene TRBJ2-1; TRBD2 matches 11 bases. Losses at the gene ends were 5 bases for V and 6 bases for J; bases not matched to a gene: 9. CDR1 is DFQATT and CDR2 is SNEGSKA in the germline V gene (reference sequence). This CDR3 has 15 residues. The CDR3 region has the DNA TGCAGTGCTCGTTTAGCGGGGGGGCCTATCAATGAGCAGTTCTTC. Translated, it gives CSARLAGGPINEQFF.

In its sample, this clonotype was seen many times. This chain connects TRBV12-3 or TRBV12-4 to TRBJ1-4; D uncertain. The CDR3 contains 14 residues. V was cut by 3 bases and J by 3 bases, with 8 bases left in between. The CDR3 nucleotides are TGTGCCAGCAGTTTGGAAGGACCTAATGAAAAACTGTTTTTT. Its translation is CASSLEGPNEKLFF.

This clonotype was picked up a small number of times. The chain carries TRBV6-2 or TRBV6-3 and TRBJ2-2; weak D call: TRBD1 (6 bases). This CDR3 is built from 16 residues. Per the germline V gene, CDR1 is MNHEY and CDR2 is SVGEGT. V was pared by 8 bases and J by 5 bases, with 21 bases between. CDR3 region: CASADVPGARTGELFF. CDR3 in DNA: TGTGCCAGCGCCGACGTCCCAGGGGCACGGACCGGGGAGCTGTTTTTT.

This clonotype was counted a few times. The chain uses TRBV25-1 and TRBJ2-2, with 9 nucleotides matching TRBD1. The CDR3 covers 16 residues. Per germline, CDR1 MGHDK and CDR2 SYGVNS. The V gene end was trimmed by 5 bases and the J gene end by 0 bases; junction bases not matched to a gene: 4. The CDR3 loop is CASSPRQGANTGELFF. The CDR3 DNA follows: TGTGCCAGCAGTCCCCGACAGGGGGCGAACACCGGGGAGCTGTTTTTT.

The V gene is TRBV4-3, the J gene TRBJ2-7; D perhaps matches TRBD2 (7 bases). Deletions cut 1 base from V and 3 bases from J, with 19 bases between. Germline V gene sequence: CDR1 LGHNA, CDR2 YSLEER. The CDR3 length is 17 residues. CDR3 amino acids: CASSQAFVGGPYYEQYF. The CDR3, as DNA: TGCGCCAGCAGCCAAGCTTTCGTCGGGGGGCCTTACTACGAGCAGTACTTC.